This TCR beta chain was captured in a study of T-cell reconstitution after alpha-beta-depleted transplantation in children. The study, taken as a whole, reports: Counts and diversity of T cells one year after transplant came mostly from newly produced T cells. Approximately two months post-transplant, alpha-beta T cells reportedly originated from several hundred expanded graft clones. For some patients, TCRbeta diversity was high at day 60 because of recipient T cells and thymic progenitors that survived.

Sample share makes this clonotype medium-sized. As yet, its antigen is unknown. V was pared by 1 base and J by 2 bases, with 3 bases of the junction left unmatched. Germline loops: CDR1 SGHRS, CDR2 YFSETQ. This CDR3 comprises 16 residues. Unique molecular identifiers were incorporated into the prepared TCRbeta library. TCRdb analysed the PCR reads with MiXCR anew, one entry per CDR3 protein. The table lists roughly 45,000 distinct CDR3 sequences, about a tenth of them singletons, with approximately 30% in the top ten. The chain recombines TRBV5-1 with TRBJ2-1; 10 nucleotides align to TRBD2. This specimen consisted of PBMCs, mostly from graft donor cells, obtained 60 days after TCRalphabeta/CD19-depleted stem cell transplant. This sequence originates from a male patient between 2 and 10 years old who had a stem cell transplant for chronic granulomatous disease, so the T cells may come from the graft donor. CDR3 DNA: TGCGCCAGCAGCTTGAAACTAGCGGGGCCCTACAATGAGCAGTTCTTC. This gives the protein CASSLKLAGPYNEQFF.